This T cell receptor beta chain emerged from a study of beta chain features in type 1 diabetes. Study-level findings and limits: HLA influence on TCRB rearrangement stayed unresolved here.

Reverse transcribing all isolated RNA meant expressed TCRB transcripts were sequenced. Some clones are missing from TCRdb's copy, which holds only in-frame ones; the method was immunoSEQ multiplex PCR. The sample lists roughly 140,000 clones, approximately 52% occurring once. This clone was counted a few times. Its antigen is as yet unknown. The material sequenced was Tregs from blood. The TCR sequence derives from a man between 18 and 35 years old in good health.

The CDR3 loop reads CASSLDQGSYNEQFF. The CDR3 nucleotides are TGTGCCAGCAGCTTAGACCAGGGGTCCTACAATGAGCAGTTCTTC. The V gene is TRBV11-2, the J gene TRBJ2-1; perhaps TRBD1 as D (6 bases). Germline values: CDR1 SGHAT, CDR2 FQNNGV. Trimming cost V 0 bases and J 1 base, with 7 bases left between them. The CDR3 sequence is 15 residues long.